This TCR beta chain emerged from a study of neurological immune-mediated disorders. The sample holds many counts of this clonotype. Its antigen is as yet unknown. Study-level points and caveats: The study found no CDR3 amino acid sequences shared by expanded clones across subjects, suggesting private repertoires in all groups.

Time point specified: technical triplicate 2. The authors made cDNA by 5'RACE with 10-nucleotide random UMIs. TCRdb ran MiXCR on the 5' RACE reads and lists one entry per CDR3 protein. The table lists approximately 30,000 distinct CDR3 sequences, about an eighth of them singletons. V was trimmed by 0 bases and J by 0 bases, leaving 3 bases between them. CDR1 is DFQATT, CDR2 SNEGSKA, per germline (reference sequence). CDR3 size: 14 residues. The chain carries TRBV20-1 and TRBJ1-6; D ambiguous. Material: CD4+ T cells from blood. This clonotype was obtained from a female donor with HTLV-1-associated myelopathy (HAM/TSP). The CDR3 DNA follows: TGCAGTGCTAGAGATCTCTCCTATAATTCACCCCTCCACTTT. This gives the protein CSARDLSYNSPLHF.